This paragraph covers one T cell receptor beta chain sequence. Its antigen is not known. TCRdb's table, derived via immunoSEQ multiplex PCR, lists solely in-frame clones and lacks some. Among 200,000 to 250,000 clones listed, 85% to 95% were seen once. This sample is part of a study of cytomegalovirus exposure and HLA in healthy donors. Points from the study as a whole: The study labeled 170 or so TCR beta chains cytomegalovirus-associated. Most TCR sequences were uncommon, yet certain public TCRs appeared in many donors. Reports described diagnosis of cytomegalovirus status by the classifier as highly specific and sensitive. According to a subsequent analysis, TCR clusters identified in the first cohort showed a tendency to co-occur across the roughly 120 validation repertoires.

Germline V gives CDR1 SEHNR, CDR2 FQNEAQ (reference sequence). The CDR3 totals 18 residues. With V trimmed by 4 bases and J by 2 bases, 12 bases remained unmatched. The TCR sequence derives from a young woman in good health and CMV-seronegative. Sequencing was carried out using PBMCs. This chain links TRBV7-9 with TRBJ2-3; 10 bases line up with TRBD2. The CDR3 sequence is CASSSLNIAGGTTDTQYF. The CDR3 DNA follows: TGTGCCAGCAGCTCCCTTAACATAGCGGGAGGAACCACAGATACGCAGTATTTT.